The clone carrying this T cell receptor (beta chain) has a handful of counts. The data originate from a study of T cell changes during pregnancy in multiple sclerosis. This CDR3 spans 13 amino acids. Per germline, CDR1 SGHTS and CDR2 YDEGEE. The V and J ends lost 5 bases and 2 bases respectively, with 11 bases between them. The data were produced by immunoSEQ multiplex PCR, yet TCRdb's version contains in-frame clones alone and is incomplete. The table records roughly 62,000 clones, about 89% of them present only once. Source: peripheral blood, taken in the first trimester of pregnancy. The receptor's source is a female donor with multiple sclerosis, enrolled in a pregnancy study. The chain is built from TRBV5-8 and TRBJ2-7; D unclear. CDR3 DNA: TGTGCCAGCAGACTGATACTCACCTACGAGCAGTACTTC. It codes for CASRLILTYEQYF.